This T cell receptor beta chain came from a study of shared clonotypes between healthy human individuals. Every donor was a Caucasian adult from Nashville, Tennessee. The V end was cut by 5 bases, the J end by 6 bases, with 5 bases between. The CDR3 runs 10 residues. Germline V gene lookup returns CDR1 SEHNR and CDR2 FQNEAQ (reference sequence). The data were produced by immunoSEQ multiplex PCR, yet TCRdb's version contains in-frame clones alone and is incomplete. The sample has some 2.3 million clones, more than 80% seen once. General observations from the study: Between a handful of donors, naive CD4 clonotypes were shared at a level of around 5.1%.

On this clone: Its matching antigen is unknown.

This chain connects TRBV7-9 to TRBJ2-7; no clear D gene. The receptor was derived from a man younger than 35 in good health. Some clones in this sample may be carry-over from other donors' samples. What was sequenced was naive CD4+ T cells from PBMCs. Subset given: CD45RA+ positively selected. The CDR3 DNA follows: TGTGCCAGCAGCCCTGGCGAGCAGTACTTC. Its translation: CASSPGEQYF.